This T cell receptor beta chain came from a study of blood T cells in healthy people across ages. Then a second PCR, running roughly 6 to 12 cycles, was carried out with a sample-barcoded 5' primer and a J-beta primer mix. TCRdb re-called the 5' RACE reads through MiXCR, storing one row per CDR3 protein. The repertoire has more than 1,000,000 distinct CDR3 sequences, 20% to 25% of them found once; the top ten carry 0.65% to 0.75%. General study results and limits: Per million T cells, TCR beta diversity dropped roughly linearly as age increased.

Germline V lookup: CDR1 SGHDT, CDR2 YYEEEE. Germline trimming cut 4 bases from V and 4 bases from J; bases unmatched to any gene: 3. CDR3 size: 13 residues. On this clonotype: The antigen is not known.

The data also belong to a second study, concerning T cells of mothers and their children. From that second work: Similar thymic selection effects on TCR recombination output appear in pairs, both related and unrelated. Normalized overlap was always slightly, never significantly, higher in related than unrelated mother-child pairs.

This chain links TRBV5-6 with TRBJ2-5; 8 positions match TRBD2. Material: blood. The receptor was isolated from a girl aged 2 to 9 in good health. The CDR3 loop is CASSAGLGETQYF. For the CDR3, the DNA is TGTGCCAGCAGCGCGGGACTAGGAGAGACCCAGTACTTC.